The source of this T cell receptor beta chain is a study of cytomegalovirus exposure and HLA in healthy donors (TCRdb year 2017). Turning to the overall study: In an earlier analysis of 587 of the donors, under 300 Gb of sequence data and 90 million to 120 million unique TCR beta sequences from roughly 180 million T cells were reported. Rather than using new phenotypic data, the later analysis identified candidate immune exposures from TCR beta sequences and from how often those sequences occurred across donors. The number of donors typed differed by locus, with 629-630 for A, B, C, DRB1 and DQB1, 522 for DQA1, under 610 for DPA1, and about 450 for DPB1. To predict cytomegalovirus infection status, the study combined high-throughput TCR immunosequencing, statistical association of individual TCRs with disease status, and machine learning. An earlier analysis of 587 of the donors used high-throughput TCR beta sequencing to judge whether each TCR beta V gene segment behaved as functional or pseudogenic. The aim of the study was to test whether cataloging public T cell receptors could identify signatures of past pathogen exposure. Class I and class II HLA loci were covered by the typing at four-digit resolution. Using immunosequencing, the study profiled T cell repertoires from fewer than 850 subjects and related those repertoires to cytomegalovirus serostatus. All discovery cohort repertoires had been generated on a single sequencing platform. An early release covering roughly 600 HLA-typed donors comprised approximately 290 gigabases of sequencing data and approximately 80 million unique TCR sequences. Among some 410 genotyped donors of the cohort, an average of approximately 200,000 unique TCR beta nucleotide sequences was sequenced per donor, of which approximately 18% were non-productive. Because of strong linkage in the cohort, five DR-DQ haplotypes were treated as single units for association and clustering. Donor age, sex, ethnicity and CMV serostatus were collected together with the repertoire data. A separate validation cohort of 100 to 150 different subjects was used in addition to the roughly 720-subject first cohort. In a later analysis, previously published TCR beta repertoires from several hundred donors were re-analyzed and high-resolution HLA genotyping was added so that TCR occurrence patterns could be studied. The genetic ancestry cluster associated with self-reported Caucasian donors included 80% to 90% of the 398 genotyped donors. Genome-wide SNP genotypes for about 60% of the roughly 670 donors were used in a later genetic analysis, which treated that subset as a discovery cohort.

The cohort was made up of 666 healthy bone marrow donors. Cohort members were all nominally healthy when sampled, although unrecorded immune exposures were likely present. The donor tested CMV seronegative, placing the donor among the roughly 340 seronegative members of the cohort. A peripheral blood sample was provided by each donor, and peripheral blood mononuclear cells were used for TCR beta sequencing. Genomic DNA extraction from the blood cell samples was performed with the Qiagen DNeasy Blood Extraction Kit. Preparation of the library involved the immunoSEQ multiplex PCR assay. A mixture of 60 forward primers for TCR Vbeta segments and 13 reverse primers for TCR Jbeta segments was used in the multiplex PCR. Amplification of the CDR3 region of rearranged TCR beta genes was performed with a multiplex PCR assay on genomic DNA. On the Illumina HiSeq System, the amplified TCR beta libraries were sequenced as 87-base-pair reads. The authors' pipeline ran thus. A later analysis tallied 75 million to 95 million unique TCR beta chains across the 666 repertoires, and around 12 million of those chains were shared by two or more donors. Raw reads were error-corrected and collapsed into unique sequences with a nearest-neighbor algorithm that merged closely related sequences to remove PCR and sequencing errors. To assign V, D and J gene segments, CDR3 sequences were aligned to IMGT reference sequences. For a sequence to be retained, at least a six-nucleotide match to both a V gene segment and a J gene segment was required. A rearrangement counted as productive if the CDR3 had no stop codons and remained in frame with V and J, and every other rearrangement counted as non-productive. Following IMGT convention, CDR3 was defined as the stretch from the second conserved V-encoded cysteine to the conserved J-encoded phenylalanine. Sequences without an unambiguous match to a single V gene segment were excluded from the earlier analysis of several hundred of the donors. In an earlier analysis of some 590 of the donors, a V segment was called functional when productive rearrangements were above 56.7%, and segregating when the standard deviation between donors exceeded 5%. A statistical classification framework was developed to diagnose cytomegalovirus status using the catalog of TCR beta chain sequences. In a later analysis, V and J genes were assigned by comparing TCR nucleotide sequences against IMGT/GENE-DB human TR gene sequences. In a later analysis, CDR3 sequences and most-parsimonious VDJ recombination scenarios were assigned using the TCRdist pipeline. In a later analysis, every TCR beta chain was defined by the combination of its CDR3 amino acid sequence and its V-gene family, and reads without a unique V-gene family were dropped. A later analysis removed 592 highly shared, low-generation-probability nucleotide sequences to deal with suspected cross-contamination and a sequencing artifact. For each public chain, a later analysis derived a clonal expansion index from normalized ranks of inferred template counts within each repertoire. In a later analysis, generation probabilities were computed using a VDJ recombination model fitted to out-of-frame rearrangements, and the results were checked against IGoR. In a later analysis, TCR-TCR, TCR-HLA and TCR-CMV co-occurrence was scored with hypergeometric tests, and a repertoire-size bias correction was applied to TCR pairs. False discovery rates were estimated in a later analysis by permuting HLA or CMV assignments 20 times. In a later analysis, co-occurring TCRs were grouped using DBSCAN, with TCRdist sequence similarity added in when clustering inside HLA-allele-positive subsets. Repertoires with fewer than 30,000 or more than 120,000 public chains, plus five repertoires with anomalous nucleotide sharing, were excluded from co-occurrence clustering. Not all clones reach the TCRdb copy of this immuneACCESS table, which keeps in-frame sequences only. Checked studies attribute under half of the gap to unresolved V genes and leave the rest unexplained. V and J calls and clone size are given by that table; D and trimming were obtained from the DNA. This sample holds under 95,000 clones; less than 85% were observed only once. Approximately 1% of the sample is in the top ten clones.

To note about this clone: Its antigen has not been determined. Within one base of it there is no much larger clone, and no base qualities were kept.

Spanning cysteine to phenylalanine, the CDR3 consists of 16 amino acids. The DNA shown is the 48-base CDR3, in frame from base 1. V and J are truncated by 3 bases and 2 bases respectively, leaving an intervening sequence of 16 bases. CDR1 SNHLY and CDR2 FYNNEI were looked up in the germline V gene. Beyond this particular receptor, the publication reports: In a later analysis, 15,000 to 20,000 TCR beta sequences were associated with specific HLA alleles at a false discovery rate of 0.05. A further reported finding was that TCR beta sequences accurately predicted the HLA-A and HLA-B alleles for most subjects in the first cohort. According to the authors, the approach could potentially be generalized to other disease states and immunological phenotypes. When HLA alleles, especially DR and DQ, strongly co-occurred, attributing TCR associations to individual alleles was difficult. A later analysis found that HLA-associated TCR beta chains were more clonally expanded and had lower generation probabilities than equally common non-associated chains. Compared with the approximately 700-donor mean, donors in an Asian-associated ancestry cluster had fewer N-insertions in productive TCRs, according to a later genetic analysis. Broadly in line with IMGT annotations, most TCR beta V segments showed up in productive rearrangements about 90% or about 30% of the time in an earlier analysis of approximately 640 of the donors. A later analysis reported that several top co-occurrence clusters appeared linked to parvovirus B19, influenza, CMV and Epstein-Barr virus. Because HLA typing was unavailable for some donors at each locus, only the typed subset was used in association tests. Some IMGT-functional V segments, including TRBV6-2 and TRBV6-3, could not be distinguished by the 87-base-pair reads and were therefore excluded. The study gave a list of 150 to 200 TCR beta chains associated with cytomegalovirus. In this cohort, only TCR beta chains were sequenced, and detectable features were limited by the absence of alpha or paired-chain data. CMV serostatus was the only immune exposure information available for the cohort. Correlated functional status among segregating V segments might be attributable to linkage disequilibrium, but an unknown experimental factor could not be ruled out. Sequencing depth was assumed to be roughly uniform across donors in the presence/absence analyses, though that assumption may not hold. Because counts were too low, approximately 18 rarely observed V segments, including chromosome 9 orphons, were excluded from the earlier analysis of 500 to 700 of the donors. The classifier was reported to diagnose cytomegalovirus status with high specificity and sensitivity in both the original and validation cohorts. A later analysis found that most CMV-associated TCR beta chains appeared HLA-restricted, with HLA associations seemingly driven largely by CMV exposure. A group of highly shared sequence variants was considered likely to be a technical artifact of the sequencing pipeline. According to a later analysis, TCR association rates differed among HLA loci, with DRB1 alleles showing the most associated TCRs and HLA-C alleles showing the fewest. An association between a missense DCLRE1C variant and V-gene and J-gene trimming of TCR beta chains was found in a later genetic analysis and replicated in an independent cohort. Across donors, most TCR sequences were observed very rarely, whereas some public TCRs were present in many individuals. In vitro tests confirmed that a few of the cytomegalovirus-associated TCR beta chains recognize cytomegalovirus antigens.

The chain couples TRBV2 to TRBJ1-2, with the D gene call left open. The material sequenced was PBMCs. This clonotype was obtained from a male donor in good health and CMV-seronegative. The CDR3 protein: CASSDQGGGANYGYTF. The bases read TGTGCCAGCAGTGACCAAGGCGGTGGAGCCAACTATGGCTACACCTTC.